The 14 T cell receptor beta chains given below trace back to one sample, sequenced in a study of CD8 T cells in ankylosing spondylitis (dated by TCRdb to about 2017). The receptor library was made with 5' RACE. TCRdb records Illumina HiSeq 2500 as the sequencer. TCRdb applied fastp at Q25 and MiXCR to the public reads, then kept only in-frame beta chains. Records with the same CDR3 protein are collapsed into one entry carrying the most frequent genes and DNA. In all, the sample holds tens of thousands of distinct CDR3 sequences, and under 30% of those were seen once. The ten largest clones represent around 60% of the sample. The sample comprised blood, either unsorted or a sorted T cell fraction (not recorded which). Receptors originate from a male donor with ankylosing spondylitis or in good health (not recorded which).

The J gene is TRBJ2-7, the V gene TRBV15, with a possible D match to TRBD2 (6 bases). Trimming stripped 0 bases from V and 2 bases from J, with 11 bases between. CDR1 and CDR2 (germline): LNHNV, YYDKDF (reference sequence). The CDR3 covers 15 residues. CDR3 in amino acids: CATSRDRAGAYEQYF. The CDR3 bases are TGTGCCACCAGCAGAGATAGAGCGGGCGCCTACGAGCAGTACTTC.

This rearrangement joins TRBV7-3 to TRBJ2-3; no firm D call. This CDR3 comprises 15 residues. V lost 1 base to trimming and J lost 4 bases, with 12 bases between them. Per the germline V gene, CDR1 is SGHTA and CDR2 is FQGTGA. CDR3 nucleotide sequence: TGTGCCAGCAGCTTAATGGTCGGTTCGGCAGATACGCAGTATTTT. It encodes CASSLMVGSADTQYF.

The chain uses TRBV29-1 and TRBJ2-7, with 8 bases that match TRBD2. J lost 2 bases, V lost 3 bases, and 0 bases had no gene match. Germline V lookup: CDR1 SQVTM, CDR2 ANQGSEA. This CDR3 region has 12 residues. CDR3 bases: TGCAGCGTTGATAGCGGGGCCTACGAGCAGTACTTC. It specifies CSVDSGAYEQYF.

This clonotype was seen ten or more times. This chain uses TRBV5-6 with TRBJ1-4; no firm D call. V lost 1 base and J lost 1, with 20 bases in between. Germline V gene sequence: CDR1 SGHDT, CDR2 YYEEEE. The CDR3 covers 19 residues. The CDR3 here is CASSLSLGFRGGTNEKLFF. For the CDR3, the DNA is TGTGCCAGCAGCTTGTCTCTGGGCTTCCGGGGAGGAACTAATGAAAAACTGTTTTTT.

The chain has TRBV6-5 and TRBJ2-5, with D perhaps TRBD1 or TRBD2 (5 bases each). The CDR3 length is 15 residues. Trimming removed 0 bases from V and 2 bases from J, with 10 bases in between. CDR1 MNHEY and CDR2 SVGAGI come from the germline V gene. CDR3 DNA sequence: TGTGCCAGCAGTTACTCGGGGCAGCGGCAAGAGACCCAGTACTTC. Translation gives CASSYSGQRQETQYF.

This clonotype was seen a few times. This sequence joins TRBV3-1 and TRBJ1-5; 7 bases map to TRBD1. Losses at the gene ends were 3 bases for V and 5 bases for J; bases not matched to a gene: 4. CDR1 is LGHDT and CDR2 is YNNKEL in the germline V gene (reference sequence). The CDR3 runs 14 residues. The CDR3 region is CASSQGQHDQPQHF. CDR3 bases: TGTGCCAGCAGCCAGGGACAGCACGATCAGCCCCAGCATTTT.

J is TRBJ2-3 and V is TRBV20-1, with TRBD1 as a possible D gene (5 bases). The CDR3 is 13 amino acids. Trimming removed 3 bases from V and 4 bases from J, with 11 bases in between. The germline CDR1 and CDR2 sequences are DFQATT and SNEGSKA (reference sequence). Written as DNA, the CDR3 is TGCAGTGCTAGGCCAGGGATCGCAGATACGCAGTATTTT. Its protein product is CSARPGIADTQYF.

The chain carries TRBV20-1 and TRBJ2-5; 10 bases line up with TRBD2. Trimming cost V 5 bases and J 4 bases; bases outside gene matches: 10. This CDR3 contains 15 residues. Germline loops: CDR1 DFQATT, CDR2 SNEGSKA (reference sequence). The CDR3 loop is CSAQHTSGTGETQYF. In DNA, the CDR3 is TGCAGTGCTCAGCATACTAGCGGGACGGGAGAGACCCAGTACTTC.

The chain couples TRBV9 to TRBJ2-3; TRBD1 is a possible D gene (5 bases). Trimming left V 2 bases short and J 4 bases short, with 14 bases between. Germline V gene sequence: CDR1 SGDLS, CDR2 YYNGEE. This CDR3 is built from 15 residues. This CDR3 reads CASSVADILPDTQYF. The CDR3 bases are TGTGCCAGCAGCGTGGCGGACATACTCCCAGATACGCAGTATTTT.

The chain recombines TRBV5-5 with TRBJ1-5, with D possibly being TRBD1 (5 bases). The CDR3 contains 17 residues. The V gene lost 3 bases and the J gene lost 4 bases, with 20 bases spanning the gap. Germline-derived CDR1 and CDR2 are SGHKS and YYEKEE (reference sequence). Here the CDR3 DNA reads TGTGCCAGCAGCTCTCAATGGCCGGGACTTAGAAATCAGCCCCAGCATTTT. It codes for CASSSQWPGLRNQPQHF.

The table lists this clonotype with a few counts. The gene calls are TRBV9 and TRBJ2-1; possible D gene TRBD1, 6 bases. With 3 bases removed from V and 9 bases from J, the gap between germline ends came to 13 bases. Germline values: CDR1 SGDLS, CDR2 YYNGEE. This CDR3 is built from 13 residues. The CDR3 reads CASSGQVVGEQFF. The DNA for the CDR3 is TGTGCCAGCAGCGGACAGGTCGTCGGTGAGCAGTTCTTC. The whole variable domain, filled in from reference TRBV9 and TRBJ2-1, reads DSGVTQTPKHLITATGQRVTLRCSPRSGDLSVYWYQQSLDQGLQFLIQYYNGEERAKGNILERFSAQQFPDLHSELNLSSLELGDSALYFCASSGQVVGEQFFGPGTRLTVL.

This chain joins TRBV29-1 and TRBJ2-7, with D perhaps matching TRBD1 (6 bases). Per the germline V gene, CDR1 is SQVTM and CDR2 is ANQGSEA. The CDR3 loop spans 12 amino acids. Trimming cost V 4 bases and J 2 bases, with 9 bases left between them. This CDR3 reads CSVGGGPYEQYF. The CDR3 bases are TGCAGCGTTGGAGGGGGACCCTACGAGCAGTACTTC.

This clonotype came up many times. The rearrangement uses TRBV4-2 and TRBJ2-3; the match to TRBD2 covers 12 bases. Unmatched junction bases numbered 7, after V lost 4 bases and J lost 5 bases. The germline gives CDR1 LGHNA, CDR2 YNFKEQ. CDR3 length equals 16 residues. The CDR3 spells CASSPSSGRAEDTQYF. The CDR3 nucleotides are TGTGCCAGCAGCCCCTCTAGCGGGAGGGCGGAAGATACGCAGTATTTT.

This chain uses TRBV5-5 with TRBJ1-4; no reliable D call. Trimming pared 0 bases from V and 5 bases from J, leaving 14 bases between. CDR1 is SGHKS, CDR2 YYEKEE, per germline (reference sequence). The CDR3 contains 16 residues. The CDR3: CASSLAAVTANEKLFF. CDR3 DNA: TGTGCCAGCAGCTTGGCCGCGGTCACTGCAAATGAAAAACTGTTTTTT.